This T cell receptor (beta chain) emerged from a study of T cell responses to AZD1222 COVID-19 vaccine. Study outcomes and limitations: Unmutated variant regions reportedly attract nearly half of all spike-specific TCRs. Vaccine-related CD4 TCRs covered spike, predominating at 160-218 and 743-854.

There are 13 residues in the CDR3. The J segment lost 5 bases and the V segment lost 6 bases, leaving 1 base of the junction unmatched. Per the germline V gene, CDR1 is MNHEY and CDR2 is SVGAGI. In regard to this clone: The antigen is undetermined.

Second-dose timings of about 4 or about 12 weeks were pooled. TCRdb's copy holds only in-frame clones and misses some; the assay was immunoSEQ multiplex PCR. This repertoire shows 80,000 to 95,000 clones, 90% found once; its top ten account for 5.4%. This specimen consisted of peripheral blood, obtained 28 days after the second AZD1222 dose. The J gene is TRBJ2-1, the V gene TRBV6-5; 10 nucleotides align to TRBD1. The TCR sequence derives from an adult who received the AZD1222 COVID-19 vaccine. The CDR3 sequence is CASRDRGDNEQFF. CDR3 coding DNA: TGTGCCAGCAGGGACAGGGGGGACAATGAGCAGTTCTTC.